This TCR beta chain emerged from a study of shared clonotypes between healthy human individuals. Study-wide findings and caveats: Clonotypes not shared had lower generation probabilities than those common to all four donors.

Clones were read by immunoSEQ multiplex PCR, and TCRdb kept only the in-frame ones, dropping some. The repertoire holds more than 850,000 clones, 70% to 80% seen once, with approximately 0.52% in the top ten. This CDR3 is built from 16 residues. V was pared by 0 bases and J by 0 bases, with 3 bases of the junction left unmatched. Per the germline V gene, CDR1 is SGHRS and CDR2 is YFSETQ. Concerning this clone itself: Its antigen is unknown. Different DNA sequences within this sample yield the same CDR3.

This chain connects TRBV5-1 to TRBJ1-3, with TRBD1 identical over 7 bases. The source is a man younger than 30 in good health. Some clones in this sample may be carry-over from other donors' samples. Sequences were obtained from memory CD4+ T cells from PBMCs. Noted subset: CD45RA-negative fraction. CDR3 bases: TGCGCCAGCAGCTTGGGGGGACAGAACTCTGGAAACACCATATATTTT. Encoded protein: CASSLGGQNSGNTIYF.